This T cell receptor (beta chain) originates from a study of T cells in Graves' hyperthyroidism and ophthalmopathy (dated by TCRdb to between 2018 and 2021). Broadly, across the study: Peripheral blood was collected at initial diagnosis, before any treatment. To identify distinguishing TCR V-J signatures, a discovery cohort of some 100 patients was used, comprising some 43 with Graves' ophthalmopathy and roughly 60 with stable Graves' hyperthyroidism. Prospective prediction of ophthalmopathy was tested in an independent validation cohort of some 20 hyperthyroidism patients and 15 to 17 patients who later progressed to ophthalmopathy. The roughly 94 discovery patients were randomly split 7:3 into training and test sets. Thyroid tissue and blood T-cell repertoires from six Graves' hyperthyroidism patients were also compared in the study. After sampling, hyperthyroidism patients received methimazole starting at 30 mg daily, and ophthalmopathy patients received high-dose intravenous methylprednisolone. The paper reports TCR Vbeta CDR3 sequencing of over 120 peripheral blood samples: approximately 41 ophthalmopathy, 70 to 85 hyperthyroidism and 17 progressor patients. The research as a whole found: Sample size was not statistically predetermined, and blinding of investigators to group allocation was not performed. In validation, the model predicted progression to ophthalmopathy a median of around six months before onset, with about 70% sensitivity and almost 75% specificity. In cross-validation, a model built on a 13 V-J signature told ophthalmopathy apart from stable hyperthyroidism with approximately 90% sensitivity and 81% to 82% specificity, and in testing the same model reached 80%/75%. Most expanded thyroid clonotypes (frequency above 0.001) were also detected in blood, suggesting blood repertoires may reflect thyroid immune responses.

This clonotype has ten or more counts. Its antigen remains unidentified. No base qualities exist here, and no much larger clone lies one base off it. Amplification of TCR beta CDR3 regions was carried out from RNA transcripts. The first round of RT-PCR for the TCR CDR3 was performed with the HTBI primer set and the Qiagen OneStep RT-PCR kit. Libraries were constructed in a second round of multiplex PCR, after which size selection and purification were performed. The libraries were sequenced on an Illumina HiSeq2000 using paired-end 100 bp reads. Concerning the study's data processing: SOAPnuke was used to process the raw data, removing reads that contained adapters or uncalled bases, had a mean Phred below 15, or lacked an exact match to the constant primer or identifier. High-quality paired reads were merged using COPE v1.2.5, and each unique nucleotide sequence was defined as a clonotype. MiTCR v1.1 was used to align the clonotypes against IMGT TRBV, TRBD and TRBJ reference segments. The analysis was restricted to V-J combinations with a frequency above 0.0001, which together covered roughly 99% of the repertoires. The TCS score was defined as F50 (clonal expansion) divided by E x V (chaos), with BLOSUM62-based TCRdist calculated between CDR3 peptides within each V-J. Welch's t-statistics and random forest reduced roughly 530 V-J features to 13, which were used in a naive Bayes classifier (R e1071). TCRdb cleaned the public reads at Q25 with fastp, built clones with MiXCR and kept in-frame beta chains. Records with the same CDR3 protein are collapsed into one entry carrying the most frequent genes and DNA. The V and J calls were not made by the authors but by TCRdb's processing. The sample records about 330,000 distinct CDR3 sequences, approximately 14% of which are singletons. The leading ten clones occupy almost 35% of the sample.

Ophthalmopathy patients had moderately to severely active disease, with a Clinical Activity Score of 3 or more, a NOSPECS grade of 4 or more, and a disease duration of less than 3 months. The study excluded patients with uncontrolled infections, other autoimmune diseases, pregnancy or lactation. Diagnoses were established on the basis of clinical symptoms, serum thyroxine and TRAb, thyroid ultrasound, and orbital computed tomography. PBMCs were isolated from 10 ml of fresh peripheral blood by Ficoll-Paque density gradient centrifugation. Total RNA was extracted with Trizol reagent, and quality was checked on an Agilent 2100 Bioanalyzer. Including cysteine and phenylalanine, the CDR3 has 11 amino acids. Here the CDR3 DNA is all that survives: 33 bases in frame from base 1. From a lookup of the germline V gene (reference sequence), CDR1 and CDR2 are GTSNPN and SVGIG. The V end gives up 4 bases and the J end 8 bases, leaving 2 bases in the junction not matched to a gene.

The source is a woman aged 40 to 49 with Graves' ophthalmopathy. Sequencing was performed on blood. The chain is encoded by TRBV30 joined to TRBJ2-1, with 7 middle bases fitting TRBD1. The nucleotide sequence reads TGTGCCTGGACAGGGGGTTATGAGCAGTTCTTC. Its protein product is CAWTGGYEQFF.